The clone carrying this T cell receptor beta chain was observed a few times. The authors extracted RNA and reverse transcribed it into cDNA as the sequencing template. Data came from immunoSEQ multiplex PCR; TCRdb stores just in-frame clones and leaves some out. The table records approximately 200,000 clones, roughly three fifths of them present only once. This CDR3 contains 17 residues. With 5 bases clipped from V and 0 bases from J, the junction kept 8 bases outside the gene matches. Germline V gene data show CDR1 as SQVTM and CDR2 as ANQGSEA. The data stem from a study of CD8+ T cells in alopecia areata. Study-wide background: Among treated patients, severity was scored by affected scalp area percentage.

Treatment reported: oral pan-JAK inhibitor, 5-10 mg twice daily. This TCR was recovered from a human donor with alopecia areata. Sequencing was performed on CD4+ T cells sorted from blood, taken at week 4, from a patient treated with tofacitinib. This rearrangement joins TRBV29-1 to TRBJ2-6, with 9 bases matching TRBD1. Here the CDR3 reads CSVKGQGRGSGANVLTF. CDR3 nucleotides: TGCAGCGTTAAAGGACAGGGGAGGGGCTCTGGGGCCAACGTCCTGACTTTC.